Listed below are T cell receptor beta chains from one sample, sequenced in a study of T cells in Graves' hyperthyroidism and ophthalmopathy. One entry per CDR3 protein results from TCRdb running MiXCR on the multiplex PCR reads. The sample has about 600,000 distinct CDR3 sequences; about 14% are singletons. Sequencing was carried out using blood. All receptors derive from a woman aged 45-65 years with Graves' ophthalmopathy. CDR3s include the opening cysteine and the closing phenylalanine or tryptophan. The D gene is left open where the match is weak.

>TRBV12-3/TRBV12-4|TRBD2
CASSTWTSLNEQFF
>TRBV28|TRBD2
CASSPRGVGAGELFF
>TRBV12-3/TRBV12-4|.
CASSSLGGDQPQHF
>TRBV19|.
CASSIRIRRANSEAFF
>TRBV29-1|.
CSVYAGETDTQYF
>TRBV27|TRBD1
CASSLSDRRGQPQHF
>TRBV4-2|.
CASSQPHWREQPYEQYF
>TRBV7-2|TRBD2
CASNRQGVSGRTDTQYF
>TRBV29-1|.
CSVEPGDTGELFF
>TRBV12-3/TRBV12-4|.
CASSRQSQGYEKLFF
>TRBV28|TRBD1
CASSLWDRASYEQYF
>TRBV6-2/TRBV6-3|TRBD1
CASTYRDRVYTGELFF
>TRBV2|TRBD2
CASQISGSRTDTQYF
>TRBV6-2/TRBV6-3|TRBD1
CASSDNRGPNTEAFF
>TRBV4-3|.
CASSQEGANQPQHF
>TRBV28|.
CASSLEGFPGQSFYGYTF
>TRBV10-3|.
CAISRDQETQYF
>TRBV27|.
CASRPPGFLQETQYF
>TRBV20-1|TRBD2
CSARDRTTSGSYEQYF
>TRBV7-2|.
CASSLAFGVGETQYF
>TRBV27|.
CASSFEGWGTGANVLTF
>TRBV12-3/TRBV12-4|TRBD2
CASSLALAGDETQYF
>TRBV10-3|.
CAISDGPLNTEAFF
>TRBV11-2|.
CASSHSERYTF
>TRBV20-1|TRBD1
CSARSSRGLFDEQFF
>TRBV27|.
CASRGLLYGYTF
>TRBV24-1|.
CATSDRGQNTGELFF
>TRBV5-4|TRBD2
CASSQGLAGGRGSYNEQFF
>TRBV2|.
CASSGVGVNQPQHF
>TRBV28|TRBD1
CASRRTGSSSPLHF
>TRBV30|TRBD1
CAWSVSQSGGYGYTF
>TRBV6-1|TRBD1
CASRIQGETYEQYF
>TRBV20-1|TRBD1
CSARTGVEPQHF
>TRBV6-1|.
CASGRQTTRSELFF
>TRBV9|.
CASSVGMSYNEQFF
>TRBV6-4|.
CASSGTETDTQYF
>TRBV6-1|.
CASSLGRPLNTEAFF
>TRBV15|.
CATSRVGTDQPQHF
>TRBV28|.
CASSLSVSNQPQHF
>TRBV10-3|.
CAISERPEDTEAFF
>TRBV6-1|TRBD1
CASSGPTGFGTEAFF
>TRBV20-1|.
CSARVVETQYF
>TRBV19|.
CASTRPRDQETQYF
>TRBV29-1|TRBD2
CSVATSGINNEQFF
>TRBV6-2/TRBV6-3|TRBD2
CASSYPRLATVYNEQFF
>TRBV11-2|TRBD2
CASSRASGYEQYF
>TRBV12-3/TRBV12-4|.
CASYQGGYYEQYF
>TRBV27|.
CASSRRLGWLDEQFF
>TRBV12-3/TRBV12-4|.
CASSLAVPGYNSPLHF
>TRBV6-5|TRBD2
CASSYSGTSGRGYEQYF
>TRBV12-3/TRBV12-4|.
CASSRDLTGELFF
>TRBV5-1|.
CASSLLGYQETQYF
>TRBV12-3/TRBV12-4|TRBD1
CASRRDRHEGPQHF
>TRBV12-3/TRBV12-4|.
CASSTRTASEQYF
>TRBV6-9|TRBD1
CASSYSGTGGSLAYNEQFF
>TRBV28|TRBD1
CASNWAGTGIFSGNTIYF
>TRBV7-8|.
CASSSETGFTGELFF
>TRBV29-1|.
CSVSGQHLYGYTF
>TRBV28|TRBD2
CASSSTDAGGDTQYF
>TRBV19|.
CASSHKPGQRIGVQYF